The rows below give T cell receptor beta chains drawn from one sample of a study of blood T cell repertoires in COVID-19. Sequenced by immunoSEQ multiplex PCR; TCRdb stores in-frame clones only, minus some. The data contain about 60,000 clones, 60% to 80% of them singletons. Material: peripheral blood. These TCRs come from a man older than 75 with acute or convalescent COVID-19. Each CDR3 is given with its conserved first and last residue. Each record gives: clone size, J gene, D gene, V gene, CDR3 DNA, CDR3 protein. A D gene is named only where the DNA matches it firmly. Clone size is shown for a subset of rows, as once, few, many or a class of expanded clone.

NA | TRBJ1-1 | NA | TRBV11-2 | TGTGCCAGCACCCAATGGCTGAACACTGAAGCTTTCTTT | CASTQWLNTEAFF
few | TRBJ2-7 | TRBD2 | TRBV7-8 | TGTGCCAGCCGAGCGGGAGGCGGCTACGAGCAGTACTTC | CASRAGGGYEQYF
few | TRBJ1-1 | NA | TRBV5-1 | TGCGCCAGCAGCCCCTCGACAGTGAACACTGAAGCTTTCTTT | CASSPSTVNTEAFF
once | TRBJ1-1 | NA | TRBV7-2 | TGTGCCAGCAGCTTCCAGGATTTGACTGAAGCTTTCTTT | CASSFQDLTEAFF
NA | TRBJ2-7 | TRBD1 | TRBV27 | TGTGCCAGCAGTCCGACAGGGAACTACGAGCAGTACTTC | CASSPTGNYEQYF
NA | TRBJ2-4 | NA | TRBV7-2 | TGTGCCAGCAGCTTAGTGGGGGGTTTGGGCAAAAACATTCAGTACTTC | CASSLVGGLGKNIQYF
NA | TRBJ1-5 | NA | TRBV2 | TGTGCCAGCAGTGAAGCTCCGGGAAGGAATCAGCCCCAGCATTTT | CASSEAPGRNQPQHF
NA | TRBJ1-5 | NA | TRBV18 | TGTGCCAGCTCACCACGCCAGGGCAATCAGCCCCAGCATTTT | CASSPRQGNQPQHF
NA | TRBJ1-1 | NA | TRBV18 | TGTGCCAGCTCACCCCAAATGGGGGGAGCTTTCTTT | CASSPQMGGAFF
NA | TRBJ1-1 | TRBD1 | TRBV18 | TGTGCCAGCTCACCATCGGGACAGGGAACTGAAGCTTTCTTT | CASSPSGQGTEAFF
few | TRBJ2-1 | TRBD2 | TRBV5-1 | TGCGCCAGCAGCTTGGGGCTAGCGGGAGGATACAATGAGCAGTTCTTC | CASSLGLAGGYNEQFF
NA | TRBJ2-5 | NA | TRBV5-1 | TGCGCCAGCAGCCTCCAGGGGAGTCGAGAGACCCAGTACTTC | CASSLQGSRETQYF
few | TRBJ1-3 | NA | TRBV5-8 | TGTGCCAGCAGCTTTACAGGGATTATTTTCACCATATATTTT | CASSFTGIIFTIYF
NA | TRBJ2-1 | NA | TRBV18 | TGTGCCAGCTCACCCTACAGGGACCACAATGAGCAGTTCTTC | CASSPYRDHNEQFF
NA | TRBJ2-7 | TRBD1 | TRBV30 | TGTGCCGGGGGACAGGCCTACTCCTACGAGCAGTACTTC | CAGGQAYSYEQYF
NA | TRBJ1-6 | TRBD1 | TRBV5-1 | TGCGCCAGCAGCTTGACAGGGGGTACTTCACCCCTCCACTTT | CASSLTGGTSPLHF
NA | TRBJ1-2 | TRBD1 | TRBV7-9 | TGTGCCAGCAGCCCAGAGGGACAGGGCTATGGCTACACCTTC | CASSPEGQGYGYTF
NA | TRBJ1-1 | TRBD1 | TRBV5-1 | TGCGCCAGCAGCATTATGACAGGGATCTTCTCTGAAGCTTTCTTT | CASSIMTGIFSEAFF
NA | TRBJ2-3 | NA | TRBV20-1 | TGCAGTGCCCTCGGGATAGATACGCAGTATTTT | CSALGIDTQYF
few | TRBJ1-3 | TRBD1 | TRBV3-1/TRBV3-2 | TGTGCCAGCAGCCAAAGGGGGCCTGGAAACACCATATATTTT | CASSQRGPGNTIYF
NA | TRBJ2-7 | NA | TRBV23-1 | TGCGCCAGCCTACTAGCCCGGGGAGGCGTGAGGGAGCAGTACTTC | CASLLARGGVREQYF
NA | TRBJ2-3 | NA | TRBV5-8 | TGTGCCAGCAGCTTACCAGGACTGCTAGATACGCAGTATTTT | CASSLPGLLDTQYF
NA | TRBJ2-1 | TRBD2 | TRBV2 | TGTGCCAGCAACGGGTTGTCTAGCGGAGACAATGAGCAGTTCTTC | CASNGLSSGDNEQFF
NA | TRBJ2-3 | NA | TRBV19 | TGTGCCAGTAGTATAGGGGCTAGCACAGATACGCAGTATTTT | CASSIGASTDTQYF
NA | TRBJ1-1 | NA | TRBV28 | TGTGCCAGCACCCGGTTGGAGAGCAGCACTGAAGCTTTCTTT | CASTRLESSTEAFF
NA | TRBJ2-1 | NA | TRBV5-1 | TGCGCCAGCAGCATTAGCGGAAATTACAATGAGCAGTTCTTC | CASSISGNYNEQFF
NA | TRBJ2-7 | TRBD1 | TRBV2 | TGTGCCAGCAGTAAGACAGGGGGCTTCTACGAGCAGTACTTC | CASSKTGGFYEQYF
NA | TRBJ1-6 | NA | TRBV5-4 | TGTGCCAGCATGCCACAGGGTTCTAATTCACCCCTCCACTTT | CASMPQGSNSPLHF
NA | TRBJ2-5 | TRBD2 | TRBV9 | TGTGCCAGCAGTCCTAGCGGGGGGTCCTTGAAAATAGAGACCCAGTACTTC | CASSPSGGSLKIETQYF
NA | TRBJ2-3 | TRBD2 | TRBV7-3 | TGTGCCAGCAGCTTTTCACTAGCGGGAGGAACAGATACGCAGTATTTT | CASSFSLAGGTDTQYF
NA | TRBJ1-6 | NA | TRBV27 | TGTGCCAGCAGTTACTGGCAGGGCGATAATTCACCCCTCCACTTT | CASSYWQGDNSPLHF
NA | TRBJ1-1 | TRBD1 | TRBV10-1 | TGCGCCAGCAGTGAGGGACAGGGGGAAACTGAAGCTTTCTTT | CASSEGQGETEAFF
NA | TRBJ1-4 | TRBD1 | TRBV5-4 | TGTGCCAGCAGCTTGGGGGGACAGCAAAATGAAAAACTGTTTTTT | CASSLGGQQNEKLFF
NA | TRBJ1-5 | NA | TRBV6-2/TRBV6-3 | TGTGCCAGCAGTTCCCCTCAGGGCCTTTCCAGACAGCCCCAGCATTTT | CASSSPQGLSRQPQHF
NA | TRBJ2-2 | NA | TRBV24-1 | TGTGCCACCAGTGACCCTGGACAGACGAACACCGGGGAGCTGTTTTTT | CATSDPGQTNTGELFF
NA | TRBJ1-2 | TRBD1 | TRBV7-2 | TGTGCCAGCAGCTTAACAGGGGAAATTGGCTACACCTTC | CASSLTGEIGYTF
NA | TRBJ2-3 | NA | TRBV24-1 | TGTGCCACCAGTGGGCCAGGAAGCACAGATACGCAGTATTTT | CATSGPGSTDTQYF
NA | TRBJ1-2 | NA | TRBV10-3 | TGTGCCCTGGCCGCCTCACCGAGGAATGGCTACACCTTC | CALAASPRNGYTF
NA | TRBJ1-1 | TRBD1 | TRBV28 | TGTGCCAGCGGTGGACAGGGGGCGAGGGACACTGAAGCTTTCTTT | CASGGQGARDTEAFF
once | TRBJ1-5 | NA | TRBV29-1 | TGCAGCGTTGCCCGGTCCCCCAATCAGCCCCAGCATTTT | CSVARSPNQPQHF
NA | TRBJ1-2 | NA | TRBV6-6 | TGTGCCAGCAGTTTGACAGAACTTTATGGCTACACCTTC | CASSLTELYGYTF
NA | TRBJ2-1 | TRBD2 | TRBV29-1 | TGCAGCGTTGGGACTAGCATTTACAATGAGCAGTTCTTC | CSVGTSIYNEQFF
NA | TRBJ2-3 | NA | TRBV7-2 | TGTGCCAGCAGCTTAGCACTCGGGGGGCGCACAGATACGCAGTATTTT | CASSLALGGRTDTQYF
NA | TRBJ1-2 | NA | TRBV21-1 | TGTGCCAGCCCCTCACCGGGACTAATGCTCCCCGGGGACTATGGCTACACCTTC | CASPSPGLMLPGDYGYTF
NA | TRBJ2-5 | TRBD2 | TRBV7-3 | TGTGCCAGCAGCCAGGGGACTAGCGGGCAAGAGACCCAGTACTTC | CASSQGTSGQETQYF
NA | TRBJ1-1 | NA | TRBV2 | TGTGCCAGCAGTGACACAGGGAACAGTAACACTGAAGCTTTCTTT | CASSDTGNSNTEAFF
NA | TRBJ2-7 | TRBD1 | TRBV28 | TGTGCCACTAGAAGACAGGGCGTAGAGATCGAGCAGTACTTC | CATRRQGVEIEQYF
NA | TRBJ2-3 | NA | TRBV6-6 | TGTGCCAGCAGTCCCCAAACGTCGCGCCTTCGCACAGATACGCAGTATTTT | CASSPQTSRLRTDTQYF
NA | TRBJ1-1 | NA | TRBV6-6 | TGTGCCAGCAGTGTACAGGGAGACACTGAAGCTTTCTTT | CASSVQGDTEAFF
once | TRBJ2-7 | TRBD1 | TRBV9 | TGTGCCAGCAGCCCGCGGCTCGGGACAGCTTTCTACGAGCAGTACTTC | CASSPRLGTAFYEQYF
few | TRBJ1-5 | NA | TRBV27 | TGTGCCAGCAGTTTTATATGGTCAGCACAGAACAATCAGCCCCAGCATTTT | CASSFIWSAQNNQPQHF
NA | TRBJ1-1 | TRBD1 | TRBV12-5 | TGTGCTAGTGGTTTGGGGACAGGGAGTACCCTCCTGAGATTCTTT | CASGLGTGSTLLRFF
NA | TRBJ2-5 | TRBD2 | TRBV25-1 | TGTGCCAGCAGCGGGGGAGGACTAGCGGGGTCACAGACCCAGTACTTC | CASSGGGLAGSQTQYF
NA | TRBJ1-2 | TRBD1 | TRBV19 | TGTGCCAGCGGGACAGGGGGCATAGGGTATGGCTACACCTTC | CASGTGGIGYGYTF